This TCR beta chain was identified during a study of long-term antiretroviral therapy in people with HIV. About this clone itself: Its cognate antigen is unknown.

Version v3.0 of the immunoSEQ assay was performed at survey level. TCRdb keeps only in-frame clones here, not all; method: immunoSEQ multiplex PCR. The sample has 45,000 to 50,000 clones; about 80% are singletons. Per donor, at least one pre-ART and at least two post-ART PBMC samples were obtained. The study's findings and limits: The study collected no data on ART adherence, viral resistance or therapy changes.

J lost 3 bases, V lost 6 bases, and 3 bases had no gene match. The CDR3 consists of 13 residues. From germline, CDR1 is SEHNR and CDR2 FQNEAQ (reference sequence). The sample in question was unsorted PBMCs, obtained 0.8 years after starting antiretroviral therapy. The receptor's source is a woman younger than 35 with HIV. This rearrangement joins TRBV7-9 to TRBJ2-7; 9 nucleotides match TRBD2. The CDR3 sequence: CASRAGGGYEQYF. The CDR3 bases are TGTGCCAGCAGGGCGGGAGGGGGCTACGAGCAGTACTTC.